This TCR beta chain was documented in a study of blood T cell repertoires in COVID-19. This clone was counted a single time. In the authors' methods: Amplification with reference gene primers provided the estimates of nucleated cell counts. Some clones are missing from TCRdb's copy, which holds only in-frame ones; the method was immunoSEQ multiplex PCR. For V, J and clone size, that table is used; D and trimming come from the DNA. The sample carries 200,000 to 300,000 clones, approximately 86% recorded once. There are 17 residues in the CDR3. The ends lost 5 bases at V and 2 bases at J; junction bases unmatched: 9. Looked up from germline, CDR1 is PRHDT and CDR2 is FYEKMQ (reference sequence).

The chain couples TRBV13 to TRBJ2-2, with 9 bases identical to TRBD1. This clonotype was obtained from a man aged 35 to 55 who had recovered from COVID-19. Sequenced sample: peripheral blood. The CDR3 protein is CASSGEGQGPNTGELFF. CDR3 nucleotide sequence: TGTGCCAGCAGCGGGGAGGGACAGGGCCCAAACACCGGGGAGCTGTTTTTT.